This T cell receptor beta chain was recorded in a study of CD8 T cells in Susac syndrome. Random hexamers served to reverse transcribe roughly 0.45 to 1 ug RNA. TCRdb redid the calling of the immunoSEQ multiplex PCR reads with MiXCR, one entry per CDR3 protein. The table has around 170,000 distinct CDR3 sequences, more than 90% seen once. This clonotype was seen more than once but under ten times. The CDR3 covers 10 residues. Germline CDR1 SNHLY, CDR2 FYNNEI. V lost 5 bases and J lost 7, with 6 bases in between. Sequencing was done on a sample of CD4+ T cells from PBMCs. The rearrangement joins TRBV2 to TRBJ2-7; D is ambiguous. The TCR comes from a human donor with Susac syndrome. CDR3 DNA: TGTGCCAGCAGTTTAGGGGAGCAGTACTTC. Its protein is CASSLGEQYF.